What follows are 28 T cell receptor beta chains derived from one specimen sequenced in a study of beta chain features in type 1 diabetes. Expressed TCRB transcripts were sequenced, since all the RNA that had been isolated was reverse transcribed. The data were produced by immunoSEQ multiplex PCR, yet TCRdb's version contains in-frame clones alone and is incomplete. The sample includes 150,000 to 190,000 clones, over 8.5% of them seen just once. What was sequenced was central memory CD4+ T cells from blood. These receptors all stem from a man between 18 and 35 years old in good health.

This clone was counted only a few times. This rearrangement joins TRBV28 to TRBJ2-7; D may be TRBD1 (6 bases). Germline V gene sequence: CDR1 MDHEN, CDR2 SYDVKM. This CDR3 comprises 14 residues. V lost 5 bases and J 9 bases, leaving 20 bases between the germline ends. CDR3 residues: CASSPRSRGDSQYF. The CDR3, as DNA: TGTGCCAGCAGTCCCCGGTCCAGGGGCGATTCGCAGTACTTC.

This clone was detected a few times. This sequence joins TRBV30 and TRBJ1-1; tentative D call: TRBD1 (6 bases). Germline CDR1 and CDR2: GTSNPN and SVGIG (reference sequence). Trimming stripped 4 bases from V and 3 bases from J, with 9 bases between. This CDR3 is 12 amino acids long. The CDR3 loop is CAWTRQDTEAFF. DNA for the CDR3: TGTGCCTGGACGCGACAGGACACTGAAGCTTTCTTT.

This clone was picked up a small number of times. V and J are TRBV18 and TRBJ2-3, with TRBD2 matching 12 bases. Looked up from germline, CDR1 is KGHSH and CDR2 is LQKENI. The CDR3 is 17 amino acids. Losses at the gene ends were 0 bases for V and 4 bases for J; bases not matched to a gene: 5. CDR3 bases: TGTGCCAGCTCACCACCGGCGGCTAGCGGGAGGGCAGATACGCAGTATTTT. Translated, it gives CASSPPAASGRADTQYF.

In its sample, this clone was seen a few times. This rearrangement joins TRBV10-3 to TRBJ2-5, with D tentatively TRBD2 (7 bases). The CDR3 has 15 amino acids. Germline CDR1 is ENHRY and CDR2 is SYGVKD. Trimming took 10 bases from V and 5 from J, leaving 23 bases between them. The DNA of the CDR3 is TGTGCCACCCTTTTGGGGGGGCTGGCCGGCGAGACCCAGTACTTC. It yields the protein CATLLGGLAGETQYF.

V and J are TRBV9 and TRBJ2-3; D gene uncertain. V lost 0 bases, J lost 0 bases, and 8 bases lay in between. Germline CDR1 reads SGDLS; CDR2 reads YYNGEE. This CDR3 is 15 amino acids long. For the CDR3, the DNA is TGTGCCAGCAGCGTAGACGACGCTAGCACAGATACGCAGTATTTT. It is translated as CASSVDDASTDTQYF.

This clone came up a few times. The chain employs TRBV11-3 and TRBJ2-5; perhaps TRBD1 as D (6 bases). Per the germline V gene, CDR1 is SGHNT and CDR2 is YENEEA. Trimming removed 5 bases at V and 4 bases at J, with 17 bases between. The CDR3 has 15 amino acids. The CDR3, as DNA: TGTGCCAGCAGCGTACAGGGTGGTGGGGGAGAGACCCAGTACTTC. Protein product: CASSVQGGGGETQYF.

The chain couples TRBV7-2 to TRBJ2-1; the match to TRBD2 covers 11 bases. Unmatched junction bases numbered 16, after V lost 9 bases and J lost 6 bases. In germline, CDR1 is SGHTA, CDR2 FQGNSA. The CDR3 sequence is 17 residues long. The CDR3 loop reads CASSRKEGTSGINEQFF. DNA for the CDR3: TGTGCCAGTTCCCGAAAGGAGGGGACTAGCGGTATCAATGAGCAGTTCTTC.

This clone was detected only a few times. The V gene is TRBV7-2, the J gene TRBJ2-1, with 12 nucleotides matching TRBD2. The J segment lost 8 bases and the V segment lost 5 bases, leaving 4 bases of the junction unmatched. Germline V gene data show CDR1 as SGHTA and CDR2 as FQGNSA. The CDR3 has 14 amino acids. CDR3 sequence reads: CASSPTSGRYEQFF. The CDR3 DNA reads TGTGCCAGCAGCCCGACTAGCGGGAGATATGAGCAGTTCTTC.

This clone appeared a few times. The gene calls are TRBV10-3 and TRBJ2-6; 7 positions agree with TRBD1. The trim removed 7 bases at V and 0 bases at J, leaving 3 bases unmatched. Germline CDR1 is ENHRY and CDR2 is SYGVKD. CDR3 length: 15 residues. CDR3 region: CAINPGGSGANVLTF. DNA for the CDR3: TGTGCCATCAACCCAGGGGGCTCTGGGGCCAACGTCCTGACTTTC.

The chain is built from TRBV19 and TRBJ2-1; D is undetermined. Trimming took off 1 base at V and 10 bases at J, with 8 bases between the two ends. This CDR3 is built from 12 residues. The germline V gene encodes CDR1 LNHDA and CDR2 SQIVND (reference sequence). DNA for the CDR3: TGTGCCAGTAGTATAGTATCAAAAGAGCAGTTCTTC. Amino acid sequence: CASSIVSKEQFF.

The chain links TRBV9 to TRBJ2-7; possible D gene TRBD2, 6 bases. V was shortened by 0 bases and J by 6 bases, with 13 bases between the two germline ends. There are 14 residues in the CDR3. Germline CDR1 is SGDLS and CDR2 is YYNGEE. The chain's CDR3 is CASSVATGGSEQYF. CDR3 nucleotides: TGTGCCAGCAGCGTAGCTACTGGGGGGTCCGAGCAGTACTTC.

The chain has TRBV28 and TRBJ2-7, with 10 bases fitting TRBD1. CDR1 is MDHEN, CDR2 SYDVKM, per germline. The length of the CDR3 is 13 residues. V dropped 11 bases and J dropped 4; count of bases not matched to a gene: 8. The CDR3 protein is CASTGTGVYEQYF. CDR3 sequence (DNA): TGTGCCTCGACCGGGACAGGGGTATACGAGCAGTACTTC.

This clone was found once. The chain couples TRBV11-3 to TRBJ2-3; D is unresolved. V lost 6 bases to trimming and J lost 5 bases, with 18 bases between them. The CDR3 length is 15 residues. Per germline, CDR1 SGHNT and CDR2 YENEEA. The CDR3 region has the DNA TGTGCCAGCAGGACCCACTCCCCCCCGGGAGATACGCAGTATTTT. Protein: CASRTHSPPGDTQYF.

The rearrangement uses TRBV4-2 and TRBJ1-1; D not certain. The CDR3 runs to 14 residues. CDR1 LGHNA and CDR2 YNFKEQ come from the germline V gene. V was pared by 1 base and J by 1 base, with 7 bases between. In DNA, the CDR3 is TGTGCCAGCAGCCAAGGGGCAGAGAACACTGAAGCTTTCTTT. It specifies CASSQGAENTEAFF.

This clone was seen many times. An end of the junction does not agree with germline; a read error may underlie this. The chain uses TRBV4-3 and TRBJ1-1; 8 bases map to TRBD1. This CDR3 has 13 residues. CDR1 LGHNA and CDR2 YSLEER come from the germline V gene. In DNA, the CDR3 is TGCGCCAGCAGCCATCAAGGGTCAGGGGGCTCCCGCTTT. Translation gives CASSHQGSGGSRF.

This clone was detected a few times. The V and J genes are TRBV7-2 and TRBJ1-2; 8 nucleotides match TRBD1. The CDR3 runs 17 residues. Germline-derived CDR1 and CDR2 are SGHTA and FQGNSA. Trimming took 5 bases from V and 4 from J; bases not matched to a gene: 15. The CDR3 region has the DNA TGTGCCAGCAGCCCCCCACGCAGGGGGCGCTTGACCTATGGCTACACCTTC. This translates into CASSPPRRGRLTYGYTF.

This chain joins TRBV6-1 and TRBJ2-5; 7 positions match TRBD1. Unmatched junction bases numbered 2, after V lost 5 bases and J lost 2 bases. In germline, CDR1 is MNHNS, CDR2 SASEGT. The CDR3 length is 13 residues. The CDR3 reads CASSTTGQETQYF. The CDR3 DNA follows: TGTGCCAGCAGTACGACAGGGCAAGAGACCCAGTACTTC.

The table lists this clone with a few counts. The J gene is TRBJ1-4, the V gene TRBV29-1, with 7 positions matching TRBD1. CDR1 and CDR2 (germline): SQVTM, ANQGSEA. Trimming took 0 bases from V and 7 from J; bases not matched to a gene: 8. The CDR3 is 15 amino acids. The CDR3 nucleotides are TGCAGCGTTGAAGAGAGGCAGGGACAGATTGAAAAACTGTTTTTT. Its protein product is CSVEERQGQIEKLFF.

This clone was observed a few times. J is TRBJ2-4 and V is TRBV28, with D perhaps matching TRBD1 (5 bases). Germline V gives CDR1 MDHEN, CDR2 SYDVKM. The CDR3 length is 14 residues. Trimming took 3 bases from V and 1 from J, leaving 7 bases between them. The chain's CDR3 is CASSLRQAKNIQYF. Written as DNA, the CDR3 is TGTGCCAGCAGTTTGAGACAGGCCAAAAACATTCAGTACTTC.

The chain uses TRBV29-1 and TRBJ2-7; 10 nucleotides line up with TRBD1. The J segment lost 4 bases and the V segment lost 4 bases, leaving 10 bases of the junction unmatched. CDR1 is SQVTM and CDR2 is ANQGSEA in the germline V gene. The CDR3 has 15 residues. The DNA of the CDR3 is TGCAGCGTTGGCAGTCCGGGACAGGGGATGTACGAGCAGTACTTC. It encodes CSVGSPGQGMYEQYF.

Only a few counts were recorded for this clone. The rearrangement joins TRBV2 to TRBJ1-2; D gene ambiguous. CDR3 length: 13 amino acids. In germline, CDR1 is SNHLY, CDR2 FYNNEI. Between the trimmed V and J ends, which lost 6 bases and 3 bases, there was a span of 11 bases. The CDR3 loop reads CASRVSIDYGYTF. As DNA, the CDR3 is TGTGCCAGCAGGGTCAGTATTGACTATGGCTACACCTTC.

This clone has just a few counts. V usage is TRBV27 and J usage is TRBJ2-7; 8 bases align to TRBD1. The CDR3 runs to 16 residues. From germline, CDR1 is MNHEY and CDR2 SMNVEV (reference sequence). V was clipped by 2 bases and J by 0 bases; unmatched bases: 6. The CDR3: CASSLDRGQISYEQYF. CDR3 coding DNA: TGTGCCAGCAGTTTAGACAGGGGCCAGATCTCCTACGAGCAGTACTTC.

In this sample, this clone turned up a few times. The V gene is TRBV11-2, the J gene TRBJ1-1, with D maybe TRBD1 (5 bases). The germline V gene has CDR1 SGHAT and CDR2 FQNNGV. V lost 5 bases, J lost 1 base, and 11 bases lay in between. The CDR3 totals 14 residues. The CDR3 bases are TGTGCCAGCAGCCCAGGGACGGCGAACACTGAAGCTTTCTTT. Amino acids: CASSPGTANTEAFF.

The rearrangement joins TRBV4-2 to TRBJ2-7; TRBD1 is a possible D gene (6 bases). Germline lookup yields CDR1 LGHNA and CDR2 YNFKEQ. V dropped 3 bases and J dropped 0 bases, with 6 bases sitting between them. The CDR3 spans 13 residues. CDR3 amino acids: CASSQGASYEQYF. CDR3 coding DNA: TGTGCCAGCAGCCAGGGGGCCTCCTACGAGCAGTACTTC.

The chain joins TRBV6-6 to TRBJ2-3; a possible D gene is TRBD2 (5 bases). Germline assignment: CDR1 MNHNY and CDR2 SVGAGI (reference sequence). The CDR3 spans 14 residues. The V end was cut by 2 bases, the J end by 2 bases, with 8 bases between. CDR3 sequence: CASSYKRITDTQYF. The CDR3 DNA reads as TGTGCCAGCAGTTACAAGCGGATCACAGATACGCAGTATTTT.

This clone was detected only a few times. The chain carries TRBV9 and TRBJ2-5, with D perhaps matching TRBD2 (6 bases). V was clipped by 4 bases and J by 13 bases, with 20 bases between them. The CDR3 is made up of 13 amino acids. Germline-derived CDR1 and CDR2 are SGDLS and YYNGEE. This CDR3 reads CASSLSGTSVPYF. The DNA of the CDR3 is TGTGCCAGCAGCCTATCCGGGACTTCGGTCCCGTACTTC.

This clone was observed many times. The chain joins TRBV18 to TRBJ2-4; tentatively, D is TRBD1 (5 bases). The CDR3 runs to 13 residues. V lost 4 bases to trimming and J lost 7 bases, with 11 bases between them. In germline, CDR1 is KGHSH, CDR2 LQKENI. The CDR3 spells CASSRGHRNIQYF. CDR3 nucleotides: TGTGCCAGCTCACGAGGACACCGGAACATTCAGTACTTC.

This clone was counted between two and nine times. This chain links TRBV19 with TRBJ2-3; D may correspond to TRBD1 or TRBD2 (5 bases each). The CDR3 is made up of 15 amino acids. From germline, CDR1 is LNHDA and CDR2 SQIVND (reference sequence). The V and J ends lost 2 bases and 0 bases respectively, with 9 bases between them. CDR3 residues: CASSIRGPSTDTQYF. As DNA, the CDR3 is TGTGCCAGTAGTATACGGGGCCCTAGCACAGATACGCAGTATTTT.